The 19 T cell receptor beta chains reported below all come from one sample, sequenced in a study of T cell responses to AZD1222 COVID-19 vaccine. Produced via immunoSEQ multiplex PCR; TCRdb's table is partial and in-frame only. The sample holds about 130,000 clones, about 91% seen once. The source was peripheral blood, collected on day 0 of AZD1222 vaccination. These receptors came from an adult in good health.

The table lists this clone with a count of one. The junction differs from germline at one of its ends, possibly a read error. This chain connects TRBV13 to TRBJ2-7; D unresolved. This CDR3 contains 13 residues. Germline V gene lookup returns CDR1 PRHDT and CDR2 FYEKMQ (reference sequence). CDR3 residues: CASSLGLSSEQYF. CDR3 nucleotides: TGTGCCAGCAGCTTAGGCCTATCCTCCGAGCAGTACTTC.

V is TRBV4-1 and J is TRBJ2-7; 10 nucleotides match TRBD2. Germline V lookup: CDR1 MGHRA, CDR2 YSYEKL. The CDR3 has 15 amino acids. V lost 4 bases, J lost 1 base, and 4 bases stayed unmatched. The CDR3 reads CASSPGTSVSYEQYF. The CDR3 DNA is TGCGCCAGCAGCCCCGGGACTAGCGTATCCTACGAGCAGTACTTC.

In its sample, this clone was seen once. V usage is TRBV7-9 and J usage is TRBJ1-1, with no clear D. Germline CDR1 reads SEHNR; CDR2 reads FQNEAQ (reference sequence). V was trimmed by 6 bases and J by 1 base, leaving 6 bases between them. This CDR3 is 12 amino acids long. CDR3 coding DNA: TGTGCCAGCAGTGAGGGGAACACTGAAGCTTTCTTT. Translation: CASSEGNTEAFF. Drawing the rest from reference TRBV7-9 and TRBJ1-1, the complete variable domain is DTGVSQNPRHKITKRGQNVTFRCDPISEHNRLYWYRQTLGQGPEFLTYFQNEAQLEKSRLLSDRFSAERPKGSFSTLEIQRTEQGDSAMYLCASSEGNTEAFFGQGTRLTVV.

The chain recombines TRBV9 with TRBJ1-2; 8 nucleotides line up with TRBD1. Losses at the gene ends were 3 bases for V and 8 bases for J; bases not matched to a gene: 9. The CDR3 extends over 14 amino acids. Germline V gene sequence: CDR1 SGDLS, CDR2 YYNGEE. CDR3 nucleotide sequence: TGTGCCAGCAGCGCCCCCTTTGGACAGGGCGGCTACACCTTC. Protein product: CASSAPFGQGGYTF.

V usage is TRBV5-1 and J usage is TRBJ2-3; possibly TRBD1 for D (5 bases). The CDR3 is 14 amino acids. Trimming stripped 5 bases from V and 3 bases from J, with 13 bases between. CDR1 is SGHRS, CDR2 YFSETQ, per germline. DNA of the CDR3: TGCGCCAGCAGGACGGTACAGGTAACAGATACGCAGTATTTT. Protein product: CASRTVQVTDTQYF.

The V and J genes are TRBV7-9 and TRBJ1-5; tentative D call: TRBD1 (6 bases). The CDR3 spans 17 residues. Trimming took 1 base from V and 3 from J, leaving 16 bases between them. Germline values: CDR1 SEHNR, CDR2 FQNEAQ (reference sequence). The CDR3 region has the DNA TGTGCCAGCAGCTTAGGGGGGGCCACCGCCTTCAATCAGCCCCAGCATTTT. Amino acids: CASSLGGATAFNQPQHF.

The J gene is TRBJ1-3, the V gene TRBV7-6; D is ambiguous. V was clipped by 0 bases and J by 1 base, with 10 bases between them. The CDR3 runs 16 residues. The germline V gene has CDR1 SGHVS and CDR2 FNYEAQ. CDR3 bases: TGTGCCAGCAGCTTAGCGGTGGGTTCTTCTGGAAACACCATATATTTT. Translated: CASSLAVGSSGNTIYF.

The rearrangement uses TRBV7-8 and TRBJ2-5, with a tentative D call TRBD2 (5 bases). The length of the CDR3 is 17 residues. The germline V gene has CDR1 SGHVS and CDR2 FQNEAQ. V lost 4 bases, J lost 1 base, and 19 bases lay in between. CDR3 sequence (DNA): TGTGCCAGCAGCTCGGCCCTGGGCGGGCCGACCCAAGAGACCCAGTACTTC. It is translated as CASSSALGGPTQETQYF.

V usage is TRBV21-1 and J usage is TRBJ2-2; TRBD2 is taken as the D call from the table, unchecked against the DNA. TRBV21-1 is an annotated pseudogene. The CDR3 sequence is 16 residues long. The CDR3 reads CASTTATGGKTGELFF. The DNA for the CDR3 is TGTGCCAGCACAACCGCGACGGGAGGGAAAACCGGGGAGCTGTTTTTT.

J is TRBJ1-4 and V is TRBV27, with D possibly being TRBD1 (5 bases). Germline loops: CDR1 MNHEY, CDR2 SMNVEV (reference sequence). The CDR3 totals 16 residues. V gave up 2 bases and J gave up 7 bases, with 17 bases separating them. CDR3: CASSLGTGNIPEKLFF. The CDR3 DNA reads TGTGCCAGCAGTTTAGGGACTGGAAATATACCTGAAAAACTGTTTTTT.

The chain has TRBV9 and TRBJ2-6, with D perhaps matching TRBD1 or TRBD2 (6 bases each). This CDR3 contains 16 residues. V was pared by 2 bases and J by 3 bases, with 12 bases between. Germline assignment: CDR1 SGDLS and CDR2 YYNGEE. The CDR3 is CASSVGGRVGANVLTF. The CDR3 DNA sequence: TGTGCCAGCAGCGTTGGGGGGCGCGTTGGGGCCAACGTCCTGACTTTC.

The chain combines TRBV10-3 with TRBJ1-6, with 10 bases lining up with TRBD1. Losses at the gene ends were 10 bases for V and 3 bases for J; bases not matched to a gene: 6. Germline assignment: CDR1 ENHRY and CDR2 SYGVKD. CDR3 length equals 15 residues. The CDR3 region is CATTGGGGYNSPLHF. Written as DNA, the CDR3 is TGTGCCACGACAGGGGGCGGGGGCTATAATTCACCCCTCCACTTT.

Note on this clone: At one end, the junction sequence differs from germline, possibly due to a read error. The rearrangement joins TRBV13 to TRBJ2-3, with D hard to call. CDR1 is PRHDT and CDR2 is FYEKMQ in the germline V gene (reference sequence). This CDR3 comprises 15 residues. The CDR3 nucleotides are TGTGCCAGCAGCTTAGGGTGGACCGGCACAAATACGCAGTATTTT. Residues: CASSLGWTGTNTQYF.

This chain links TRBV6-5 with TRBJ1-6; maybe TRBD1 (5 bases). Trimming pared 7 bases from V and 6 bases from J, leaving 13 bases between. The germline CDR1 and CDR2 sequences are MNHEY and SVGAGI. CDR3 length equals 14 residues. CDR3 amino acids: CASTPGPINSPLHF. CDR3 bases: TGTGCCAGCACCCCAGGGCCTATTAATTCACCCCTCCACTTT.

DNA for the CDR3: TGTGCCAGCTCACGGGCGACTGATGGCTACACCTTC. It encodes CASSRATDGYTF. V and J are TRBV18 and TRBJ1-2, with no clear D. This CDR3 is 12 amino acids long. From germline, CDR1 is KGHSH and CDR2 LQKENI. V gave up 4 bases and J gave up 6 bases, with 9 bases separating them.

This sequence joins TRBV5-5 and TRBJ1-5; TRBD1 agrees at 7 bases. CDR1 and CDR2 from the germline V gene are SGHKS and YYEKEE (reference sequence). After removal of 3 bases from V and 2 bases from J, the junction contained 5 bases not matched to a gene. The CDR3 is 15 amino acids. The CDR3 coding sequence is TGTGCCAGCAGCTACACAGGGGCCGGCAATCAGCCCCAGCATTTT. Amino acids: CASSYTGAGNQPQHF. Supplemented by reference TRBV5-5 and TRBJ1-5, the full variable domain reads DAGVTQSPTHLIKTRGQQVTLRCSPISGHKSVSWYQQVLGQGPQFIFQYYEKEERGRGNFPDRFSARQFPNYSSELNVNALLLGDSALYLCASSYTGAGNQPQHFGDGTRLSIL.

V is TRBV27 and J is TRBJ2-1; 7 nucleotides match TRBD2. V was clipped by 3 bases and J by 2 bases; unmatched bases: 4. This CDR3 contains 15 residues. CDR1 and CDR2 from the germline V gene are MNHEY and SMNVEV (reference sequence). CDR3 sequence reads: CASSFPLAAYNEQFF. Here the CDR3 DNA reads TGTGCCAGCAGTTTCCCCCTAGCGGCCTACAATGAGCAGTTCTTC.

The chain has TRBV9 and TRBJ1-1, with D unclear. V lost 0 bases to trimming and J lost 3 bases, with 15 bases between them. The CDR3 is 16 amino acids. Per the germline V gene, CDR1 is SGDLS and CDR2 is YYNGEE. The CDR3 loop reads CASSVDRRSGDTEAFF. The CDR3 bases are TGTGCCAGCAGCGTAGACCGTCGGAGCGGGGACACTGAAGCTTTCTTT.

The chain combines TRBV18 with TRBJ1-1; the D gene is possibly TRBD1 (6 bases). V lost 4 bases to trimming and J lost 0 bases, with 12 bases between them. Germline CDR1 is KGHSH and CDR2 is LQKENI. The CDR3 has 15 amino acids. CDR3 DNA sequence: TGTGCCAGCTCACATACGGACAGCATGAACACTGAAGCTTTCTTT. This sequence encodes CASSHTDSMNTEAFF.